This T cell receptor beta chain was identified in a study of T cells in women clearing cervical HPV infection. Across the study: Controls' single incident HPV16 infection cleared within 12 months without precancer. Case blood was drawn a median approximately 160 days after lesion detection. The study, taken as a whole, reports: Richness differences could reflect unmeasured T-cell content per sample. CIN3+ cases had significantly higher TCR richness than controls; evenness did not differ.

On this clone itself: The antigen is undetermined. The read falls 3 residues short of the CDR3 end, and the missing part is taken from the germline J gene.

Trimming removed 8 bases at V and 9 bases at J, with 14 bases between. This CDR3 has 13 amino acids. The germline gives CDR1 SGHTA, CDR2 FQGNSA. The method was immunoSEQ multiplex PCR; TCRdb's version includes in-frame clones alone and lacks a portion of them. Reported are fewer than 50,000 clones; the ten largest clones contain 7% to 8.5%. The receptor was derived from a woman aged 18 to 75 with a cervical HPV16 infection that either progressed to CIN3+ or cleared (not recorded which). J is TRBJ1-6 and V is TRBV7-2; a possible D gene is TRBD1 (5 bases). Sequencing was performed on blood buffy coat. The CDR3 DNA, read in part, is TGTGCCAGCCGGGGGTCGGGCGGTTCACCC. Amino acid sequence: CASRGSGGSP. The CDR3 in full is CASRGSGGSPLHF.